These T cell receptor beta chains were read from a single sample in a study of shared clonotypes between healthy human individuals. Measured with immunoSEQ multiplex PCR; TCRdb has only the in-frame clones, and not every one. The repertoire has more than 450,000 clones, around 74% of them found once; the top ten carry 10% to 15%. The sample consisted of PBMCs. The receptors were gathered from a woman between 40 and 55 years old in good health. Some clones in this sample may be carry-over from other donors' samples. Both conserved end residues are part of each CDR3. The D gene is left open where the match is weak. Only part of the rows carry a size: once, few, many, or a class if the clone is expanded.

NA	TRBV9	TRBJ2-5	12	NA	TGTGCCAGCAGCGTAGTACCCGGGTTCAAGTACTTC	CASSVVPGFKYF
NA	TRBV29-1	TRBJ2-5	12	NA	TGCAGCGTTTGGTCAGATCAAGAGACCCAGTACTTC	CSVWSDQETQYF
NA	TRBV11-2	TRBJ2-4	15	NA	TGTGCCAGCAGCCTGGTCTGGGGAGCCAAAAACATTCAGTACTTC	CASSLVWGAKNIQYF
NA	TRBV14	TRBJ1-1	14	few	TGTGCCAGCAGCCCCCCCCAAGGGCGGTCTGAAGCTTTCTTT	CASSPPQGRSEAFF
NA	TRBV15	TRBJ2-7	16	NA	TGTGCCACCAGCAGAGAGGGTCTAGCTGACAACTACGAGCAGTACTTC	CATSREGLADNYEQYF
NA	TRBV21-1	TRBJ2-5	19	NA	TGTGCCAGCAACGCTAAGACTAGCGGGAGTCCGGGGTACCAAGAGACCCAGTACTTC	CASNAKTSGSPGYQETQYF
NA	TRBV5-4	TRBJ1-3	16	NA	TGTGCCAGCAGCTTGGGTGTCCCACAACTTGGAAACACCATATATTTT	CASSLGVPQLGNTIYF
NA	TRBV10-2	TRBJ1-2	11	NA	TGCGCCAGCAGTGAGTCAGGGGGCTACACCTTC	CASSESGGYTF
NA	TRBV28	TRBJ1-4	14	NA	TGTGCCAGCAGTTTCGGCAGGGTTACCGAAAAACTGTTTTTT	CASSFGRVTEKLFF
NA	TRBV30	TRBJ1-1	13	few	TGTGCCTGGAAGAGGACCGAGCACACTGAAGCTTTCTTT	CAWKRTEHTEAFF